The source of this T cell receptor (beta chain) is a study of T cell changes during pregnancy in multiple sclerosis. The repertoire was sequenced with immunoSEQ multiplex PCR; TCRdb's copy has only in-frame clones and lacks some. The table has about 100,000 clones, 92% seen once; the top ten hold approximately 2%. The length of the CDR3 is 16 residues. V trimming: 0 bases; J trimming: 2 bases; junction bases outside the gene matches: 4. Germline-derived CDR1 and CDR2 are SGDLS and YYNGEE. The V gene is TRBV9, the J gene TRBJ2-3; TRBD2 matches at 9 bases. Specimen: peripheral blood, collected after pregnancy. The clonotype was recovered from a female donor with multiple sclerosis, enrolled in a pregnancy study. CDR3 in DNA: TGTGCCAGCAGCGTAGGGGTAGCGGGAGACACAGATACGCAGTATTTT. Encoded protein: CASSVGVAGDTDTQYF.